This T cell receptor beta chain came from a study of cytomegalovirus exposure and HLA in healthy donors. Study-wide background: Genotyping of roughly 400 donors showed that roughly 80% belonged to the Caucasian-associated ancestry cluster. Study results and limitations: Apparent HLA restriction characterized most CMV-associated TCR beta chains in a later analysis. CMV antigen specificity of a few CMV-associated chains was confirmed in vitro.

With respect to this clone: Its antigen is unknown. The junction does not match germline at one end; this may be a read error.

Germline CDR1 MNHEY, CDR2 SMNVEV (reference sequence). The CDR3 length is 14 residues. The donors comprised healthy bone marrow donors. PCR amplification relied on 60 Vbeta primers (plus 13 Jbeta primers). Clones were sequenced by immunoSEQ multiplex PCR, and TCRdb holds only the in-frame ones, with some missing. The table includes around 280,000 clones, roughly 89% detected once. Sample: PBMCs. This rearrangement joins TRBV27 to TRBJ1-6; no reliable D call. The source of this sequence is a young woman in good health and CMV-seronegative. DNA for the CDR3: TGTGCCAGCAGTTTTCAACGGACTAATTCCCCCCTCCACTTT. Encoded protein: CASSFQRTNSPLHF.